One and the same sample provided the 25 T cell receptor beta chains below, sequenced in a study of blood T cells in healthy people across ages. With a J-beta primer mix and a sample-barcoded 5' primer, a second PCR ran about 6 to 11 cycles. TCRdb reanalysed the 5' RACE reads using MiXCR and keeps one entry per CDR3 protein. The sample yields around 320,000 distinct CDR3 sequences, 25% to 30% seen once. The sample consisted of blood. All receptors come from a woman in her sixties or seventies in good health.

The V call is TRBV5-1, the J call TRBJ2-1, with 16 bases matching TRBD2. The CDR3 length is 19 residues. The trim removed 0 bases at V and 5 bases at J, leaving 8 bases unmatched. Germline loops: CDR1 SGHRS, CDR2 YFSETQ. The CDR3: CASSLEGGLAGGENNEQFF. The CDR3 DNA reads TGCGCCAGCAGCTTGGAGGGGGGACTAGCGGGAGGGGAAAACAATGAGCAGTTCTTC.

In this sample, this clonotype turned up a few times. The chain uses TRBV28 and TRBJ1-1; D remains ambiguous. The CDR3 is made up of 11 amino acids. Germline-derived CDR1 and CDR2 are MDHEN and SYDVKM. Trimming removed 8 bases from V and 9 bases from J, with 13 bases in between. The CDR3 spells CASYFRLQAFF. The CDR3 nucleotides are TGTGCCAGCTACTTTCGGCTACAAGCTTTCTTT.

Concerning this clonotype itself: A read error may produce the germline difference seen at one junction end. The chain joins TRBV7-2 to TRBJ2-5, with 7 bases identical to TRBD2. Germline CDR1 and CDR2: SGHTA and FQGNSA. CDR3 size: 14 residues. The DNA for the CDR3 is TGTGCCAGCAGCTTAGATTGGGCGGGAGAGGCCCAGTACTTC. This translates into CASSLDWAGEAQYF.

This clonotype was seen more than once but under ten times. V is TRBV6-5 and J is TRBJ2-5; unclear D gene. The J call may be incorrect, as the DNA end agrees better with TRBJ2-1. The CDR3 extends over 15 amino acids. Germline lookup yields CDR1 MNHEY and CDR2 SVGAGI. CDR3 protein: CASRFGSLPDNEQFF. DNA for the CDR3: TGTGCCAGCAGGTTTGGTAGCCTCCCCGACAATGAGCAGTTCTTC.

The J gene is TRBJ2-7, the V gene TRBV7-8; TRBD1 agrees at 9 bases. V gave up 5 bases and J gave up 4 bases; unmatched junction bases: 12. The germline CDR1 and CDR2 sequences are SGHVS and FQNEAQ. The CDR3 consists of 16 residues. CDR3 nucleotides: TGTGCCAGCAGCCAGAACGCGGGACAGGGTGATTACGAGCAGTACTTC. Its protein product is CASSQNAGQGDYEQYF.

This clonotype has more than one count but fewer than ten. The chain combines TRBV4-2 with TRBJ1-2, with D perhaps matching TRBD1 (5 bases). Germline V gene data show CDR1 as LGHNA and CDR2 as YNFKEQ. This CDR3 has 15 residues. V lost 4 bases and J 2 bases, leaving 14 bases between the germline ends. For the CDR3, the DNA is TGTGCCAGCAGCCCCGCAGGGCCCAGCAACTATGGCTACACCTTC. Its translation: CASSPAGPSNYGYTF.

V and J are TRBV18 and TRBJ2-2; D is ambiguous. Per germline, CDR1 KGHSH and CDR2 LQKENI. The CDR3 covers 15 residues. V was shortened by 3 bases and J by 0 bases, with 8 bases between the two germline ends. CDR3 nucleotides: TGTGCCAGCTCACCGAGAAGAACGAACACCGGGGAGCTGTTTTTT. It encodes CASSPRRTNTGELFF.

This clonotype has only a few counts. The chain carries TRBV5-8 and TRBJ1-2; no clear D. This CDR3 region has 12 residues. Looked up from germline, CDR1 is SGHTS and CDR2 is YDEGEE. Trimming stripped 4 bases from V and 5 bases from J, with 9 bases between. The CDR3 reads CASSRGRYGYTF. The CDR3 DNA reads TGTGCCAGCAGCCGGGGTCGATATGGCTACACCTTC.

This clonotype was counted only a few times. The chain couples TRBV3-1 to TRBJ2-3; possibly TRBD1 or TRBD2 for D (5 bases each). This CDR3 has 17 amino acids. Germline lookup yields CDR1 LGHDT and CDR2 YNNKEL (reference sequence). V was cut by 4 bases and J by 2 bases, with 19 bases left in between. The CDR3 sequence is CASSPTLGAGYTDTQYF. In DNA, the CDR3 is TGTGCCAGCAGCCCAACGCTCGGGGCGGGTTACACAGATACGCAGTATTTT.

This clonotype has only a few counts. V gene TRBV29-1 combines with J gene TRBJ2-7, with 9 bases identical to TRBD1. The CDR3 has 12 amino acids. The trim removed 7 bases at V and 2 bases at J, leaving 3 bases unmatched. Germline V gene lookup returns CDR1 SQVTM and CDR2 ANQGSEA. CDR3 nucleotides: TGCAGCGGAGGACAGGGGACCTACGAGCAGTACTTC. Its translation is CSGGQGTYEQYF.

This chain joins TRBV15 and TRBJ2-7, with 7 bases matching TRBD2. V lost 3 bases to trimming and J lost 2 bases; unmatched junction nucleotides: 13. This CDR3 comprises 17 residues. Per the germline V gene, CDR1 is LNHNV and CDR2 is YYDKDF (reference sequence). The CDR3 sequence is CATSRPVGTIGPYEQYF. CDR3 nucleotide sequence: TGTGCCACCAGCAGGCCTGTAGGGACTATCGGACCCTACGAGCAGTACTTC.

This clonotype was observed a few times. The V and J genes are TRBV20-1 and TRBJ2-4, with a possible D match to TRBD2 (5 bases). This CDR3 has 16 residues. The V end lost 6 bases, the J end lost 0 bases, and 18 bases lay between the germline ends. The germline V gene has CDR1 DFQATT and CDR2 SNEGSKA (reference sequence). CDR3 sequence reads: CSASSASWLAKNIQYF. The CDR3 nucleotides read TGCAGTGCCAGCTCTGCTAGCTGGCTAGCCAAAAACATTCAGTACTTC.

This clonotype was recorded at least ten times. This chain joins TRBV6-2 or TRBV6-3 and TRBJ2-1; 12 bases align to TRBD2. CDR3 length equals 14 residues. The V and J ends lost 5 bases and 5 bases, in that order; junction bases with no gene match: 1. Germline CDR1 reads MNHEY; CDR2 reads SVGEGT. DNA of the CDR3: TGTGCCAGCAGTCGACTAGCGGGAGACAATGAGCAGTTCTTC. This sequence encodes CASSRLAGDNEQFF.

A few counts support this clonotype. J is TRBJ2-5 and V is TRBV2; no reliable D call. V shed 0 bases and J shed 5 bases, with 7 bases lying between them. Germline lookup yields CDR1 SNHLY and CDR2 FYNNEI. The length of the CDR3 is 13 residues. The CDR3 protein is CASSEALRETQYF. The CDR3, as DNA: TGTGCCAGCAGTGAAGCGTTACGGGAGACCCAGTACTTC.

V is TRBV29-1 and J is TRBJ2-3, with a tentative D call TRBD1 (5 bases). V gave up 7 bases and J gave up 2 bases, with 13 bases separating them. The CDR3 has 13 residues. The germline V gene has CDR1 SQVTM and CDR2 ANQGSEA. The CDR3 DNA follows: TGCAGCGCTGCAGGGTTTTACACAGATACGCAGTATTTT. Translating gives CSAAGFYTDTQYF.

This clonotype was picked up a small number of times. The chain links TRBV7-6 to TRBJ2-5, with D perhaps given as TRBD1 or TRBD2 (6 bases each). The J call may be faulty, since TRBJ2-7 better matches the DNA end. From germline, CDR1 is SGHVS and CDR2 FNYEAQ. This CDR3 contains 13 residues. The CDR3 nucleotides are TGTGCCAGCAGCTCCCAACAGGGAGGCGAGCAGTACTTC. Protein: CASSSQQGGEQYF.

This clonotype came up a few times. The genes are TRBV3-1 and TRBJ2-1, with D perhaps TRBD2 (6 bases). Germline values: CDR1 LGHDT, CDR2 YNNKEL (reference sequence). With 3 bases removed from V and 6 bases from J, the gap between germline ends came to 12 bases. The CDR3 has 14 residues. The CDR3 sequence is CASSHTTRGNEQFF. The CDR3 coding sequence is TGTGCCAGCAGCCACACGACTAGGGGCAATGAGCAGTTCTTC.

V gene TRBV7-2 combines with J gene TRBJ2-4; D gene unclear. Germline CDR1 is SGHTA and CDR2 is FQGNSA. V was shortened by 1 base and J by 6 bases, with 10 bases between the two germline ends. The CDR3 runs 14 residues. For the CDR3, the DNA is TGTGCCAGCAGCTTAGGACAATTAGGAAACATTCAGTACTTC. Translation: CASSLGQLGNIQYF.

The chain joins TRBV4-3 to TRBJ2-1; D is undetermined. V dropped 0 bases and J dropped 4 bases, with 7 bases sitting between them. This CDR3 contains 14 residues. CDR1 and CDR2 from the germline V gene are LGHNA and YSLEER. The chain's CDR3 is CASSQDSLYNEQFF. CDR3 DNA: TGCGCCAGCAGCCAAGACTCCCTTTACAATGAGCAGTTCTTC.

In this sample, this clonotype turned up many times. The rearrangement uses TRBV5-1 and TRBJ2-1, with 7 positions matching TRBD2. V lost 0 bases and J lost 5; bases outside the gene matches: 5. This CDR3 has 15 residues. CDR1 is SGHRS, CDR2 YFSETQ, per germline. The CDR3, as DNA: TGCGCCAGCAGCTTGGTTTCTAGCGGCAACAATGAGCAGTTCTTC. Amino acids: CASSLVSSGNNEQFF.

The J gene is TRBJ2-5, the V gene TRBV2; 12 bases are a match to TRBD2. This CDR3 has 15 residues. Germline V gives CDR1 SNHLY, CDR2 FYNNEI. With V trimmed by 8 bases and J by 5 bases, 9 bases remained unmatched. The CDR3 nucleotides read TGTGCCAGCCTTAGGACTAGCGGGACCCGGGAGACCCAGTACTTC. This encodes CASLRTSGTRETQYF.

This clonotype has a count of ten or more. J is TRBJ2-6 and V is TRBV20-1, with D perhaps being TRBD1 or TRBD2 (5 bases each). The V end was cut by 0 bases, the J end by 0 bases, with 12 bases between. The length of the CDR3 is 17 residues. CDR1 is DFQATT, CDR2 SNEGSKA, per germline (reference sequence). As DNA, the CDR3 is TGCAGTGCTAGAGACGTCTGGGACGTCTCTGGGGCCAACGTCCTGACTTTC. Protein product: CSARDVWDVSGANVLTF.

This clonotype has a handful of counts. The V gene is TRBV7-2, the J gene TRBJ2-5; a weak D match, TRBD2 (6 bases). The germline V and J ends were trimmed by 1 base and 1 base, with 16 bases remaining between them. The CDR3 loop spans 17 amino acids. Germline V gives CDR1 SGHTA, CDR2 FQGNSA. DNA of the CDR3: TGTGCCAGCAGCTTAGGCCCTCGTAATAGCGGCCAAGAGACCCAGTACTTC. Translating it yields CASSLGPRNSGQETQYF.

The rearrangement uses TRBV19 and TRBJ1-1; 7 bases match TRBD1. This CDR3 comprises 13 residues. With 6 bases clipped from V and 2 bases from J, the junction kept 3 bases outside the gene matches. In germline, CDR1 is LNHDA, CDR2 SQIVND (reference sequence). CDR3 nucleotide sequence: TGTGCCAGTAGGGGACAGCTAAACACTGAAGCTTTCTTT. It codes for CASRGQLNTEAFF. Drawing the rest from reference TRBV19 and TRBJ1-1, the complete variable domain is DGGITQSPKYLFRKEGQNVTLSCEQNLNHDAMYWYRQDPGQGLRLIYYSQIVNDFQKGDIAEGYSVSREKKESFPLTVTSAQKNPTAFYLCASRGQLNTEAFFGQGTRLTVV.

This clonotype was seen only once. A much larger clonotype is one base distant, so this may be a read error. The rearrangement uses TRBV10-3 and TRBJ2-5, with TRBD2 as a possible D gene (5 bases). The last part of the DNA fits TRBJ2-7 better; the J call may be wrong. CDR1 is ENHRY and CDR2 is SYGVKD in the germline V gene. CDR3 length: 14 amino acids. The CDR3 is CAVSERSDGGEQYF. CDR3 in DNA: TGTGCCGTCAGTGAGCGAAGCGACGGAGGCGAGCAGTACTTC.